This T cell receptor beta chain derives from a study of T cells in localized non-small cell lung cancer (dated by TCRdb to 2018 to 2021). At the level of the whole study: The study analyzed T cell repertoires of under 250 early-stage NSCLC patients, comparing tumors and uninvolved tumor-adjacent lungs. The cohort was made up of under 250 treatment-naive NSCLC patients whose localized lung tumors had been resected. A mean age of around 66 years was recorded for the NSCLC patients, of whom some 130 were male and around 100 were female.

This clone was detected only a few times. Its target antigen remains unknown. No much larger clonotype is one base removed from it; base qualities were not supplied. Points the paper makes about the study in general: Because multi-region tumor sequencing was not performed, intratumor heterogeneity could not be ruled out. The highest T cell clonality was observed in uninvolved tumor-adjacent lung, where clonality exceeded that of tumor, suggesting that antigenic responses were more focused in uninvolved tumor-adjacent lung. A median of around 50 of the top 100 tumor clones turned up in the paired uninvolved adjacent lung, and around 27 of those clones also ranked among the top 100 of that same adjacent lung. Because of the exploratory design, TCR variables were selected using unadjusted p-values without false-discovery rate correction. Longer overall survival was associated with higher blood T cell density, whereas shorter survival was associated with higher adjacent-lung clonality.

Uninvolved adjacent lung was sampled at least 2 cm away from the tumor margin, and two independent pathologists confirmed that the tissue had no atypia. At diagnosis, tumor, uninvolved tumor-adjacent lung and peripheral blood were collected and then preserved as a mix of FFPE and fresh-frozen material. The immunoSEQ Assay was used to sequence TCR beta CDR3 regions from DNA. Regarding the original processing steps: To compute T cell density, TCR beta template counts were normalized to usable DNA, which was estimated by amplifying housekeeping genes. Using the preseqR package, richness was estimated by extrapolating to 120,000 templates for tissue samples and 400,000 templates for PBMC samples. Clonality was defined as one minus Pielou's evenness. Differential abundance testing on productive amino-acid clonotypes, with a minimum total count of 5 and an alpha of 0.1, was used to identify tissue-enriched TCRs. The Jaccard Index and the Morisita Overlap Index were used to quantify repertoire overlap between compartments. GLIPH clustered TCR beta CDR3s with public tetramer-defined viral CDR3s; viral motifs required at least three viral sequences plus V-gene enrichment. The table was pulled from immuneACCESS by TCRdb, which kept in-frame rearrangements only. Such tables lose some clones; where checked, under half of the loss comes from unresolved V genes, and the rest has no known cause. Clone size and the V and J calls come from that table; the DNA yielded D and trimming. This sample comprises 1,200 or so clones, approximately 20% of them detected only once. The top ten hold about a fifth of the sample.

The sequenced sample was normal lung tissue next to the tumor, obtained before any cancer treatment. This receptor was obtained from a man aged 35-69 years with stage I squamous cell lung carcinoma.

CDR3 sequence: CASSPRQGSGNTIYF. The DNA sequence is given as TGTGCCAGCTCACCACGGCAGGGCTCTGGAAACACCATATATTTT. The chain links TRBV18 with TRBJ1-3; a weak D assignment points to TRBD1 (5 bases agree). CDR1 is given as KGHSH and CDR2 as LQKENI, both from the germline V gene. The CDR3 has 15 amino acids, counting the end cysteine and phenylalanine. The DNA shown is the 45-base CDR3, in frame from base 1. Trimming at the junction amounts to 1 base on V and 0 bases on J, and the germline ends lie 7 bases apart.